This T cell receptor (beta chain) was recorded in a study of long-term antiretroviral therapy in people with HIV. On the study more broadly: The study's earliest collections predate the 2015 immediate-ART recommendation by about a decade.

With respect to this clone: As yet, its antigen is unknown.

Germline V gene sequence: CDR1 SEHNR, CDR2 FQNEAQ (reference sequence). CDR3 length equals 14 residues. Trimming took off 2 bases at V and 6 bases at J, with 13 bases between the two ends. Findings and caveats of the study: Researchers lacked any data on ART adherence, viral resistance or therapy changes. CDR3 lengths in HIV samples spanned a narrower range than controls.

The libraries were made with immunoSEQ v3.0 at survey level. Sequencing aimed to cover roughly 35,000-50,000 T-cell genomes per sample. Sequencing was performed with immunoSEQ multiplex PCR; in TCRdb, only in-frame clones are kept and a portion is missing. The sample includes 7,000 to 8,000 clones, over 75% of them seen just once. This clonotype was sampled from a man aged 35 to 55 with HIV. The sample in question was unsorted PBMCs, obtained 0.1 years after starting antiretroviral therapy. This chain connects TRBV7-9 to TRBJ1-2; D may be TRBD1 (5 bases). The CDR3 is CASSLTDSLDGYTF. The CDR3 DNA sequence: TGTGCCAGCAGCTTAACAGACAGTCTAGATGGCTACACCTTC.